The 11 T cell receptor beta chains below all came from one sample that was sequenced in a study of T-cell reconstitution after alpha-beta-depleted transplantation in children. Unique molecular identifiers were incorporated when the TCRbeta library was constructed. TCRdb re-called the PCR reads through MiXCR, storing one row per CDR3 protein. The data show some 200,000 distinct CDR3 sequences, around 9.2% seen once. The starting material was PBMCs, mostly from graft donor cells, obtained 360 days after TCRalphabeta/CD19-depleted stem cell transplant. These receptors were obtained from a male patient aged 2-10 years who had a stem cell transplant for acute myeloid leukemia, so the T cells may come from the graft donor.

J is TRBJ2-7 and V is TRBV11-2; 7 positions match TRBD2. The CDR3 contains 15 residues. With V trimmed by 0 bases and J by 0 bases, 2 bases remained unmatched. In germline, CDR1 is SGHAT, CDR2 FQNNGV. The CDR3 DNA reads as TGTGCCAGCAGCTTAGAGGGGGGGTTCTCCTACGAGCAGTACGTC. It encodes CASSLEGGFSYEQYV.

This clonotype was recorded a few times. The rearrangement links TRBV6-5 to TRBJ2-5; TRBD2 matches 11 bases. V gave up 8 bases and J gave up 4 bases; unmatched junction bases: 3. The CDR3 consists of 13 residues. Per germline, CDR1 MNHEY and CDR2 SVGAGI. CDR3 bases: TGTGCCAGCGATGGACTAGCGGGAGAGACCCAGTACTTC. It yields the protein CASDGLAGETQYF.

The rearrangement links TRBV5-1 to TRBJ1-5; 8 nucleotides align to TRBD1. Looked up from germline, CDR1 is SGHRS and CDR2 is YFSETQ. Trimming removed 3 bases from V and 3 bases from J; junction bases left unmatched: 5. The CDR3 length is 15 residues. The CDR3 DNA reads TGCGCCAGCAGCTCCGGGACAGGATTCAATCAGCCCCAGCATTTT. Translating gives CASSSGTGFNQPQHF.

The chain couples TRBV19 to TRBJ2-7; D is possibly TRBD1 or TRBD2 (5 bases each). The germline V gene has CDR1 LNHDA and CDR2 SQIVND (reference sequence). Deletions cut 5 bases from V and 2 bases from J, with 16 bases between. The CDR3 covers 15 residues. CDR3 in amino acids: CASSPQGTGAYEQYF. CDR3 sequence (DNA): TGTGCCAGTAGTCCCCAAGGGACGGGTGCCTACGAGCAGTACTTC. The whole variable domain, filled in from reference TRBV19 and TRBJ2-7, reads DGGITQSPKYLFRKEGQNVTLSCEQNLNHDAMYWYRQDPGQGLRLIYYSQIVNDFQKGDIAEGYSVSREKKESFPLTVTSAQKNPTAFYLCASSPQGTGAYEQYFGPGTRLTVT.

This clonotype appeared many times. The J gene is TRBJ2-4, the V gene TRBV19; D assignment may be TRBD1 or TRBD2 (5 bases each). Germline-derived CDR1 and CDR2 are LNHDA and SQIVND (reference sequence). The CDR3 runs to 14 residues. Trimming took 7 bases from V and 4 from J, leaving 14 bases between them. In DNA, the CDR3 is TGTGCCAGTACCATCCGGGACGGGAAAAACATTCAGTACTTC. Its translation is CASTIRDGKNIQYF.

This clonotype was seen repeatedly, ten times or more. The J gene is TRBJ2-4, the V gene TRBV7-2; 8 bases map to TRBD1. Germline lookup yields CDR1 SGHTA and CDR2 FQGNSA. The ends lost 5 bases at V and 7 bases at J; junction bases unmatched: 13. This CDR3 is 16 amino acids long. CDR3 bases: TGTGCCAGCAGCACAACAGGGGGAAGTTCGCAGAACATTCAGTACTTC. It translates to CASSTTGGSSQNIQYF. Together with reference TRBV7-2 and TRBJ2-4, the CDR3 gives the full variable domain: GAGVSQSPSNKVTEKGKDVELRCDPISGHTALYWYRQSLGQGLEFLIYFQGNSAPDKSGLPSDRFSAERTGGSVSTLTIQRTQQEDSAVYLCASSTTGGSSQNIQYFGAGTRLSVL.

This clonotype was counted at least ten times. This chain links TRBV20-1 with TRBJ2-5; 8 nucleotides agree with TRBD2. The CDR3 consists of 14 residues. Trimming cost V 4 bases and J 5 bases; bases outside gene matches: 9. Germline V lookup: CDR1 DFQATT, CDR2 SNEGSKA (reference sequence). For the CDR3, the DNA is TGCAGTGCTACCGGGCGGGGGGCCCAGGAGACCCAGTACTTC. This translates into CSATGRGAQETQYF.

This clonotype has just a few counts. This chain connects TRBV12-3 or TRBV12-4 to TRBJ2-1, with 11 bases identical to TRBD2. This CDR3 comprises 18 residues. V lost 0 bases and J lost 4; bases outside the gene matches: 8. CDR3 protein: CASSLAKVGTSGYNEQFF. CDR3 coding DNA: TGTGCCAGCAGTTTAGCGAAGGTAGGGACTAGCGGATACAATGAGCAGTTCTTC.

Many counts were recorded for this clonotype. The V call is TRBV24-1, the J call TRBJ2-1; D call uncertain. The V end lost 1 base, the J end lost 4 bases, and 13 bases lay between the germline ends. The CDR3 is made up of 16 amino acids. Looked up from germline, CDR1 is KGHDR and CDR2 is SFDVKD. CDR3 protein: CATSDLGAIGYNEQFF. The CDR3 nucleotides read TGTGCCACCAGTGATTTAGGAGCGATCGGATACAATGAGCAGTTCTTC.

This clonotype came up many times. V is TRBV20-1 and J is TRBJ2-5; no clear D gene. The CDR3 is 14 amino acids. CDR1 is DFQATT, CDR2 SNEGSKA, per germline (reference sequence). V shed 2 bases and J shed 3 bases, with 13 bases lying between them. The DNA of the CDR3 is TGCAGTGCTAGAATGTGGTGGATTAAAGAGACCCAGTACTTC. Translated: CSARMWWIKETQYF.

The chain is built from TRBV6-5 and TRBJ2-6; weak D call: TRBD1 (5 bases). The CDR3 is 18 residues long. Germline V lookup: CDR1 MNHEY, CDR2 SVGAGI. Deletions cut 3 bases from V and 0 bases from J, with 15 bases between. The CDR3 protein is CASSYSLGQTSGANVLTF. DNA of the CDR3: TGTGCCAGCAGTTATTCCCTTGGACAAACCTCTGGGGCCAACGTCCTGACTTTC.